This T cell receptor beta chain was sequenced during a study of blood T cells in healthy people across ages. Study-level points and caveats: The authors considered diversity estimates from one million T cells to be underestimates.

Alongside a J-beta primer mix, a sample-barcoded 5' primer served in a second PCR lasting about 7 to 12 cycles. Each of the cDNA molecules was tagged by a template-switch adaptor with 12 random nucleotides. TCRdb passed the 5' RACE reads through MiXCR, listing each CDR3 protein once. The sample has roughly 680,000 distinct CDR3 sequences; 20% to 25% are singletons. Germline CDR1 reads DFQATT; CDR2 reads SNEGSKA (reference sequence). This CDR3 comprises 13 residues. The ends were cut back, 5 bases at V and 1 base at J, with 11 bases in the middle. Notes on this clonotype: What it binds is not known.

The donors, healthy Caucasians from Russia, were aged 6 to 90. For every donor, a draw yielded about 9.7 milliliters of peripheral blood. The sequenced sample was blood. The chain has TRBV20-1 and TRBJ2-5; D gene unclear. This TCR derives from a man aged 65 to 85 in good health. CDR3 protein: CSAFRPGQETQYF. CDR3 nucleotide sequence: TGCAGTGCTTTCCGCCCGGGCCAAGAGACCCAGTACTTC.